The 27 T cell receptor beta chains presented below share a single source sample, sequenced in a study of T cell repertoires in cytomegalovirus infection (dated by TCRdb to between 2018 and 2020). No cognate antigen is known for these TCRs. The treatment or condition label here, explained by the study, means: in vitro stimulation with specific CMV peptide epitopes to enrich CMV-specific T cells. Instrument used: Illumina HiSeq 1500. TCRdb reanalyzed the raw reads on its own, using fastp at Q25 for trimming and MiXCR for clone calling, and kept in-frame beta chains. Each record represents a unique CDR3 protein, reported with the most common genes and DNA among its rows. For this sample the table gives 80,000 or so distinct CDR3 sequences, of which approximately 39% were detected only once. In total, the top ten clones hold approximately 95% of the sample. Sequenced here: CD8+ T cells from cultured PBMCs, sampled from culture after CMV antigen stimulation. Receptors were obtained from a human donor in good health (CMV status not recorded). Some clones in this sample may be carry-over from other donors' samples.

Note on this clonotype: Mismatch with germline at one junction end may stem from a read error. The chain joins TRBV7-2 to TRBJ1-2; D gene ambiguous. The CDR3 sequence is 14 residues long. Per germline, CDR1 SGHTA and CDR2 FQGNSA. The DNA of the CDR3 is TGTGCCAGCAGCTTAGTGGCAGATACCTATAGCTACACCTTC. Protein sequence: CASSLVADTYSYTF.

This clonotype was recorded a few times. The CDR3 reads CASSLEIGQGGNEQFF. The CDR3, as DNA: TGCGCCAGCAGCTTGGAGATTGGACAGGGAGGCAATGAGCAGTTCTTC. V is TRBV5-1 and J is TRBJ2-1; 8 bases are shared with TRBD1. The CDR3 has 16 residues. After removal of 0 bases from V and 6 bases from J, the junction contained 8 bases not matched to a gene. The germline V gene has CDR1 SGHRS and CDR2 YFSETQ. The full variable domain, with the rest looked up from reference TRBV5-1 and TRBJ2-1, is KAGVTQTPRYLIKTRGQQVTLSCSPISGHRSVSWYQQTPGQGLQFLFEYFSETQRNKGNFPGRFSGRQFSNSRSEMNVSTLELGDSALYLCASSLEIGQGGNEQFFGPGTRLTVL.

J is TRBJ1-6 and V is TRBV5-1; TRBD1 aligns across 7 bases. The J segment lost 7 bases and the V segment lost 4 bases, leaving 8 bases of the junction unmatched. Germline values: CDR1 SGHRS, CDR2 YFSETQ. The CDR3 sequence is 15 residues long. CDR3 amino acids: CASSPGDSWNSPLHF. The DNA of the CDR3 is TGCGCCAGCAGCCCGGGGGACAGCTGGAATTCACCCCTCCACTTT.

J is TRBJ2-2 and V is TRBV11-2, with 11 bases that match TRBD2. This CDR3 contains 16 residues. After removal of 5 bases from V and 3 bases from J, the junction contained 5 bases not matched to a gene. Germline loops: CDR1 SGHAT, CDR2 FQNNGV. The chain's CDR3 is CASSGGLAEYTGELFF. The CDR3 coding sequence is TGTGCCAGCAGCGGGGGACTAGCGGAATACACCGGGGAGCTGTTTTTT.

V is TRBV7-6 and J is TRBJ2-2, with 9 nucleotides matching TRBD1. CDR1 is SGHVS and CDR2 is FNYEAQ in the germline V gene. After removal of 4 bases from V and 2 bases from J, the junction contained 5 bases not matched to a gene. The CDR3 loop spans 16 amino acids. CDR3 region: CASSSRTGENTGELFF. CDR3 coding DNA: TGTGCCAGCAGCTCCAGGACAGGGGAAAACACCGGGGAGCTGTTTTTT.

This clonotype was counted a few times. V gene TRBV12-3 or TRBV12-4 combines with J gene TRBJ1-6; tentatively, D is TRBD1 (5 bases). V gave up 6 bases and J gave up 8 bases, with 11 bases separating them. The CDR3 has 13 residues. CDR3: CASRVQADSPLHF. In DNA form, the CDR3 reads TGTGCCAGCAGAGTACAGGCGGATTCACCCCTCCACTTT.

The J gene is TRBJ1-2, the V gene TRBV7-9, with 9 bases lining up with TRBD1. Trimming removed 4 bases from V and 6 bases from J; junction bases left unmatched: 12. The germline CDR1 and CDR2 sequences are SEHNR and FQNEAQ (reference sequence). This CDR3 is 16 amino acids long. The chain's CDR3 is CASSSNTGTGSDGYTF. The CDR3 nucleotides read TGTGCCAGCAGCTCAAATACCGGGACAGGGAGCGATGGCTACACCTTC.

This clonotype was seen only once. V and J are TRBV6-5 and TRBJ2-3; D remains unclear. The CDR3 contains 14 residues. V lost 2 bases to trimming and J lost 2 bases, with 8 bases between them. Germline V gene sequence: CDR1 MNHEY, CDR2 SVGAGI. In DNA form, the CDR3 reads TGTGCCAGCAGTTACCTAAAAGACACAGATACGCAGTATTTT. It yields the protein CASSYLKDTDTQYF.

The rearrangement uses TRBV5-4 and TRBJ2-2, with 8 positions matching TRBD1. The germline V gene encodes CDR1 SGHNT and CDR2 YYREEE (reference sequence). The CDR3 sequence is 15 residues long. V shed 4 bases, J shed 3 bases, and the junction held 5 bases outside the gene matches. The CDR3 DNA reads as TGTGCCAGCAGCGCCGGGACAGGTGACACCGGGGAGCTGTTTTTT. The encoded protein is CASSAGTGDTGELFF.

The rearrangement joins TRBV4-1 to TRBJ2-3; tentative D call: TRBD2 (5 bases). CDR3 length: 15 residues. The germline V gene encodes CDR1 MGHRA and CDR2 YSYEKL. Deletions cut 2 bases from V and 3 bases from J, with 12 bases between. The chain's CDR3 is CASSQNKAATDTQYF. The CDR3 region has the DNA TGCGCCAGCAGCCAAAATAAAGCGGCAACAGATACGCAGTATTTT.

This clonotype has at least ten counts. The V and J genes are TRBV7-2 and TRBJ2-3; TRBD1 agrees at 11 bases. The length of the CDR3 is 15 residues. Germline V lookup: CDR1 SGHTA, CDR2 FQGNSA. The V and J ends lost 5 bases and 3 bases, in that order; junction bases with no gene match: 4. The CDR3: CASSHGTGGTDTQYF. CDR3 in DNA: TGTGCCAGCAGCCATGGGACAGGGGGGACAGATACGCAGTATTTT.

The rearrangement links TRBV4-1 to TRBJ2-1; a possible D gene is TRBD1 (6 bases). There are 16 residues in the CDR3. Germline V CDR1 and CDR2: MGHRA, YSYEKL. V gave up 6 bases and J gave up 2 bases, with 17 bases separating them. CDR3 loop: CASRGSGARTYNEQFF. The CDR3 DNA follows: TGCGCCAGCAGGGGCTCAGGGGCCAGGACCTACAATGAGCAGTTCTTC.

This clonotype was counted between two and nine times. The chain links TRBV7-6 to TRBJ1-3; D is perhaps TRBD1 (6 bases). The CDR3 loop spans 18 amino acids. Trimming left V 1 base short and J 3 bases short, with 19 bases between. Germline V gene lookup returns CDR1 SGHVS and CDR2 FNYEAQ. The CDR3 coding sequence is TGTGCCAGCAGCTTAGGGGGCCGTCCAGGGGCGGTTGGAAACACCATATATTTT. It translates to CASSLGGRPGAVGNTIYF.

This clonotype showed up just a few times. The gene calls are TRBV6-1 and TRBJ2-3; TRBD2 aligns across 10 bases. This CDR3 spans 17 amino acids. The germline V gene has CDR1 MNHNS and CDR2 SASEGT. Unmatched junction bases numbered 8, after V lost 5 bases and J lost 0 bases. The CDR3 nucleotides are TGTGCCAGCAGTCCCGGATTAGCGGGGGGAAGCACAGATACGCAGTATTTT. As protein: CASSPGLAGGSTDTQYF.

The V and J genes are TRBV7-9 and TRBJ2-5; D uncertain. V gave up 1 base and J gave up 5 bases, with 11 bases separating them. Germline assignment: CDR1 SEHNR and CDR2 FQNEAQ (reference sequence). This CDR3 is 14 amino acids long. The CDR3 protein is CASSLVTGRETQYF. The DNA of the CDR3 is TGTGCCAGCAGCTTAGTTACCGGGCGCGAGACCCAGTACTTC.

The table lists this clonotype with a few counts. This sequence joins TRBV4-3 and TRBJ1-6; D gene unclear. This CDR3 spans 15 amino acids. With 3 bases removed from V and 6 bases from J, the gap between germline ends came to 12 bases. Germline lookup yields CDR1 LGHNA and CDR2 YSLEER. The CDR3 reads CASSQLTETNSPLHF. The CDR3 nucleotides are TGCGCCAGCAGCCAGCTCACAGAGACTAATTCACCCCTCCACTTT.

The V call is TRBV2, the J call TRBJ2-7; the D gene could be TRBD1 or TRBD2 (5 bases each). Germline V gene data show CDR1 as SNHLY and CDR2 as FYNNEI. Trimming pared 7 bases from V and 0 bases from J, leaving 19 bases between. The CDR3 totals 16 residues. Here the CDR3 DNA reads TGTGCCAGCACCCCTAAATGGGGGACGTCCTCCTACGAGCAGTACTTC. Translation gives CASTPKWGTSSYEQYF.

This clonotype occurred a few times. The V gene is TRBV6-1, the J gene TRBJ1-1, with D unclear. V lost 2 bases and J lost 4, with 8 bases in between. CDR1 and CDR2 (germline): MNHNS, SASEGT. The CDR3 loop spans 13 amino acids. The CDR3, as DNA: TGTGCCAGCAGTGAAATCGTAGCCACTGAAGCTTTCTTT. It is translated as CASSEIVATEAFF.

This clonotype was recorded only once. The chain combines TRBV4-3 with TRBJ1-1; 7 positions match TRBD1. The V gene's germline CDR1 is LGHNA and CDR2 YSLEER. V trimming: 2 bases; J trimming: 5 bases; junction bases outside the gene matches: 14. The CDR3 is 17 amino acids. This CDR3 is CASSQSRDSTSRTEAFF. CDR3 in DNA: TGCGCCAGCAGCCAATCCCGGGACAGTACATCGAGAACTGAAGCTTTCTTT.

This clonotype was seen more than once but under ten times. For the CDR3, the DNA is TGTGCCAGCAGCTTATGGGCTAGCGACTACAATGAGCAGTTCTTC. The encoded protein is CASSLWASDYNEQFF. V usage is TRBV7-9 and J usage is TRBJ2-1; the D gene is possibly TRBD2 (6 bases). Trimming cost V 2 bases and J 3 bases, with 11 bases left between them. Germline CDR1 SEHNR, CDR2 FQNEAQ (reference sequence). CDR3 length equals 15 residues.

This clonotype has just a few counts. The chain joins TRBV7-9 to TRBJ2-5; 11 bases are a match to TRBD2. This CDR3 has 19 residues. The J segment lost 2 bases and the V segment lost 4 bases, leaving 15 bases of the junction unmatched. The germline CDR1 and CDR2 sequences are SEHNR and FQNEAQ (reference sequence). CDR3 region: CASSSRYPSGGRLQETQYF. The CDR3, as DNA: TGTGCCAGCAGCTCCAGATACCCTAGCGGGGGGCGACTTCAAGAGACCCAGTACTTC.

The V call is TRBV5-6, the J call TRBJ2-3, with 7 bases identical to TRBD1. J was trimmed by 3 bases and V by 4 bases; bases with no gene match: 11. Germline-derived CDR1 and CDR2 are SGHDT and YYEEEE. This CDR3 has 16 residues. This CDR3 reads CASSRVTGYGTDTQYF. In nucleotides, the CDR3 is TGTGCCAGCAGCCGAGTGACAGGGTATGGGACAGATACGCAGTATTTT.

The genes are TRBV25-1 and TRBJ1-2; a weak D match, TRBD1 (6 bases). Germline values: CDR1 MGHDK, CDR2 SYGVNS. Trimming shortened V by 2 bases and J by 4 bases, and 17 bases separated the two germline ends. The CDR3 covers 16 residues. CDR3 in amino acids: CASSETGPYSVYGYTF. The CDR3 nucleotides are TGTGCCAGCAGTGAAACAGGGCCGTACAGTGTCTATGGCTACACCTTC.

This clonotype was seen only a few times. J is TRBJ1-2 and V is TRBV7-4, with 9 bases fitting TRBD1. V lost 2 bases, J lost 2 bases, and 3 bases stayed unmatched. From germline, CDR1 is SGHVT and CDR2 SQSDAQ. There are 15 residues in the CDR3. The CDR3 spells CASSLWDRVNYGYTF. CDR3 nucleotide sequence: TGTGCCAGCAGCTTATGGGACAGGGTCAACTATGGCTACACCTTC.

The rearrangement joins TRBV29-1 to TRBJ2-5, with unresolved D. There are 14 residues in the CDR3. Germline V lookup: CDR1 SQVTM, CDR2 ANQGSEA. V was trimmed by 2 bases and J by 5 bases, leaving 15 bases between them. The CDR3 nucleotides are TGCAGCGTTGAAATGACCCCTGGGGTGGAGACCCAGTACTTC. It codes for CSVEMTPGVETQYF.

V gene TRBV27 combines with J gene TRBJ2-2; D ambiguous. From germline, CDR1 is MNHEY and CDR2 SMNVEV (reference sequence). The CDR3 loop spans 12 amino acids. Trimming shortened V by 0 bases and J by 9 bases, and 5 bases separated the two germline ends. The CDR3: CASSLSGRELFF. CDR3 sequence (DNA): TGTGCCAGCAGTTTATCAGGTCGGGAGCTGTTTTTT.

V gene TRBV6-2 or TRBV6-3 combines with J gene TRBJ2-5; D is unclear. CDR1 and CDR2 from the germline V gene are MNHEY and SVGEGT. The length of the CDR3 is 11 residues. Trimming cost V 2 bases and J 4 bases, with 2 bases left between them. The DNA for the CDR3 is TGTGCCAGCAGTTACCGAGAGACCCAGTACTTC. Protein product: CASSYRETQYF.